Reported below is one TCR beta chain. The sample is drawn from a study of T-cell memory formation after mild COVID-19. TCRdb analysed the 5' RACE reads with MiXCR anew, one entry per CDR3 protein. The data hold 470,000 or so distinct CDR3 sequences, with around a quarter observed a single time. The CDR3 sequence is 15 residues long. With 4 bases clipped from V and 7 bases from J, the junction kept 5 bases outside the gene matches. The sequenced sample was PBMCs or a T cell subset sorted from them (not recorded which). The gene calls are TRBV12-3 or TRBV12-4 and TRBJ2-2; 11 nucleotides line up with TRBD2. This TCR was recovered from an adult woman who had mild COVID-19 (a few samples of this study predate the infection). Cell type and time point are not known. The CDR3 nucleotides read TGTGCCAGCAGTTCACTAGCGGGGGTCCTCGGGGAGCTGTTTTTT. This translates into CASSSLAGVLGELFF.